This T cell receptor (beta chain) was identified during a study of blood T cell repertoires in COVID-19. Study overall: Both acute and convalescent COVID-19 samples were obtained from the United States, Italy and Spain. Nucleic acid was either cDNA or gDNA, and it came from T cells, B-cell-depleted T cells, or PBMCs.

Original methodology: Amplification of reference gene primers was used by the study to estimate nucleated cell counts. The data were produced by immunoSEQ multiplex PCR, yet TCRdb's version contains in-frame clones alone and is incomplete. Clonal size and the V and J genes are those of that table, whereas D and trimming came from the DNA. The data contain about 300,000 clones, about 87% of them seen just once; the ten biggest clones take up roughly 1.3%. Per germline, CDR1 LGHDT and CDR2 YNNKEL (reference sequence). CDR3 length: 16 amino acids. After removal of 4 bases from V and 3 bases from J, the junction contained 11 bases not matched to a gene.

The sequence was obtained from a man in his 70s with acute or convalescent COVID-19. This chain uses TRBV3-1 (or the pseudogene TRBV3-2) with TRBJ2-5; 7 bases fit TRBD1. The sequenced sample consisted of peripheral blood. CDR3 DNA sequence: TGTGCCAGCAGCCCCGCAACTGGACAGGAGAAAGAGACCCAGTACTTC. It is translated as CASSPATGQEKETQYF.